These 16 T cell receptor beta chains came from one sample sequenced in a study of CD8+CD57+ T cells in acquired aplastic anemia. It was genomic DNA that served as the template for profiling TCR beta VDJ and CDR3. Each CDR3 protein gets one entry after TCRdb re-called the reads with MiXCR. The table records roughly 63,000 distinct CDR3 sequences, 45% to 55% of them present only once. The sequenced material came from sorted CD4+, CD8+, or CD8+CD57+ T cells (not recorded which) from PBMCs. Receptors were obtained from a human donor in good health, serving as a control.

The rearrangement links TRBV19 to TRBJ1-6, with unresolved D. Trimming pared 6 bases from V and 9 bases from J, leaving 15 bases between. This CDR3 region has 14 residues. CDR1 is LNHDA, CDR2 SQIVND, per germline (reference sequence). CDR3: CASRLDVGSSPLHF. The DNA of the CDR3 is TGTGCCAGTAGACTAGACGTAGGGTCTTCACCCCTCCACTTT.

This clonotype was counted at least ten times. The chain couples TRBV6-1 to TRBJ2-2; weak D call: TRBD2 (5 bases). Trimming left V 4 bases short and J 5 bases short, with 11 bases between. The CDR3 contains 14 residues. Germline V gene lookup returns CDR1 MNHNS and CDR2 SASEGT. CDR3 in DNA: TGTGCCAGCAGTGCCCTAACGGGGACCGGGGAGCTGTTTTTT. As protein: CASSALTGTGELFF.

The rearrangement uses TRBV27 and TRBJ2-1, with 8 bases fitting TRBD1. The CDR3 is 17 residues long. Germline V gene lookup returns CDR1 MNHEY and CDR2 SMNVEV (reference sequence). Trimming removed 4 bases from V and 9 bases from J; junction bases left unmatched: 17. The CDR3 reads CASSSHYKTGVEGEQFF. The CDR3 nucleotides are TGTGCCAGCAGTTCGCATTACAAGACAGGGGTCGAAGGTGAGCAGTTCTTC.

The CDR3 sequence is CASSDRKGNQPQHF. Written as DNA, the CDR3 is TGTGCCAGTAGTGACAGGAAGGGCAATCAGCCCCAGCATTTT. The chain combines TRBV19 with TRBJ1-5; D may be TRBD1 (6 bases). From germline, CDR1 is LNHDA and CDR2 SQIVND (reference sequence). There are 14 residues in the CDR3. V was cut by 5 bases and J by 2 bases, with 10 bases left in between.

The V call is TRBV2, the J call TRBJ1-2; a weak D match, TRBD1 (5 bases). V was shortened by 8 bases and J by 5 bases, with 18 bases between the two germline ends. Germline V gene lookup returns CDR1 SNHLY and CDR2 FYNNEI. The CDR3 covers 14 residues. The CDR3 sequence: CASLGGVRPYGYTF. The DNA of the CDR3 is TGTGCCAGCCTCGGGGGGGTCCGCCCTTATGGCTACACCTTC.

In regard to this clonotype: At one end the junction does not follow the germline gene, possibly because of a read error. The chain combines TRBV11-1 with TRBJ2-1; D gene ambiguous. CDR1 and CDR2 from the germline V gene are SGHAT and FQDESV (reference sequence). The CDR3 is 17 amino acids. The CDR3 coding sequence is TGTGCCAGCAGTTTATTTACCGAACTGGGGTCCTACGATGAGCAGTTCTTC. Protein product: CASSLFTELGSYDEQFF.

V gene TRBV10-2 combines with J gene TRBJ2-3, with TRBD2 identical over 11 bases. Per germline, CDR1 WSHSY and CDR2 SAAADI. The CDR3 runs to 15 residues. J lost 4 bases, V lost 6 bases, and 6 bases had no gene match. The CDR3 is CASSTLAGGADTQYF. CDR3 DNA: TGCGCCAGCAGCACTCTAGCGGGGGGCGCAGATACGCAGTATTTT.

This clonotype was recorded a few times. The CDR3 loop is CAISESAGADNYGYTF. DNA for the CDR3: TGTGCCATCAGTGAGTCGGCAGGAGCCGATAACTATGGCTACACCTTC. J is TRBJ1-2 and V is TRBV10-3; no definite D call. The CDR3 loop spans 16 amino acids. Trimming took off 0 bases at V and 1 base at J, with 12 bases between the two ends. Germline-derived CDR1 and CDR2 are ENHRY and SYGVKD.

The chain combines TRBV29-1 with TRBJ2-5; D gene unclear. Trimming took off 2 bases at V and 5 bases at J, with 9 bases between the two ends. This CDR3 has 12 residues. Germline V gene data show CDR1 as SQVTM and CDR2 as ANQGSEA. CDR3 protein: CSVEQLGETQYF. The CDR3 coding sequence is TGCAGCGTTGAACAGCTTGGGGAGACCCAGTACTTC.

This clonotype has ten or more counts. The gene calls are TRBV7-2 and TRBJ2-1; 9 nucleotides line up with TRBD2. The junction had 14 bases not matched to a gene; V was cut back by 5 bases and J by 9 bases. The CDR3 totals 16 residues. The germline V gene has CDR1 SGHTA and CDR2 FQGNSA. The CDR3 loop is CASSKNSGGPLGEQFF. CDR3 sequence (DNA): TGTGCCAGCAGCAAAAATAGCGGGGGCCCCCTCGGTGAGCAGTTCTTC.

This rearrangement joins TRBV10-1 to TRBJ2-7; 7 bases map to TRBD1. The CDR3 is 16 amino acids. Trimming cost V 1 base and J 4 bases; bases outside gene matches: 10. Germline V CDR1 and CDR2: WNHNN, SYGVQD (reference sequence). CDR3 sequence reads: CASSEFRGSPKYEQYV. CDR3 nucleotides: TGCGCCAGCAGTGAGTTCAGGGGGTCCCCCAAGTACGAGCAGTACGTC.

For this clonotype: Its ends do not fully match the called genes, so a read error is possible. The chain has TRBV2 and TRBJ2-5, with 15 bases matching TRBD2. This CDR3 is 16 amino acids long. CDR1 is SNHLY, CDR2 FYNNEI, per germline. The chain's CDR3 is CASSGGLAGGQETQHF. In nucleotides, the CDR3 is TGTGCCAGCAGTGGTGGACTAGCGGGGGGGCAAGAGACCCAGCACTTC.

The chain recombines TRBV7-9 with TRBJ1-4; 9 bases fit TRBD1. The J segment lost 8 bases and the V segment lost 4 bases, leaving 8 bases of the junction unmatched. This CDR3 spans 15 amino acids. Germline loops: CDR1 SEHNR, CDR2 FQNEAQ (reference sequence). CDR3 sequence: CASSSGQGFGEKLFF. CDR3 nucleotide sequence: TGTGCCAGCAGCTCGGGACAGGGTTTTGGAGAAAAACTGTTTTTT. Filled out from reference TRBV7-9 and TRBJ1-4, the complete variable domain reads DTGVSQNPRHKITKRGQNVTFRCDPISEHNRLYWYRQTLGQGPEFLTYFQNEAQLEKSRLLSDRFSAERPKGSFSTLEIQRTEQGDSAMYLCASSSGQGFGEKLFFGSGTQLSVL.

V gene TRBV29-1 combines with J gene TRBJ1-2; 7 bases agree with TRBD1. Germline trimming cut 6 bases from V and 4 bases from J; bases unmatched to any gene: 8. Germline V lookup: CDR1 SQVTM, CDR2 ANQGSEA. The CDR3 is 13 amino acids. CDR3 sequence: CSVGQILGYGYTF. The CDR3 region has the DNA TGCAGCGTGGGACAGATTCTCGGCTATGGCTACACCTTC.

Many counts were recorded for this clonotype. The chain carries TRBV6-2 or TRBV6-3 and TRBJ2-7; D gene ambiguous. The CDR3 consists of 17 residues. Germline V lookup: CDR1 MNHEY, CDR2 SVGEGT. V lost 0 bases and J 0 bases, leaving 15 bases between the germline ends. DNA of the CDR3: TGTGCCAGCAGTTACTCGTACCGGGCCTTCCCCTCCTACGAGCAGTACTTC. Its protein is CASSYSYRAFPSYEQYF.

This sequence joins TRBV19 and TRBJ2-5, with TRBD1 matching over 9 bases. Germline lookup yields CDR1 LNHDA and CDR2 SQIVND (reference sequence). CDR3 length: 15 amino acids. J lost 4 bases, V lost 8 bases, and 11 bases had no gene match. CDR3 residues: CASSKGQGLPETQYF. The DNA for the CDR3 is TGTGCCAGTTCTAAGGGACAGGGATTGCCAGAGACCCAGTACTTC.